The 32 T cell receptor beta chains below come from one sample, sequenced in a study of T cells in localized non-small cell lung cancer. This table comes from immunoSEQ multiplex PCR, and its TCRdb copy is limited to in-frame clones, with some not included. The repertoire includes under 20,000 clones, over 80% of them detected once, and about 4% sits in the top ten. The sample in question was peripheral blood, obtained before any cancer treatment. The receptors originated from a male donor older than 55 with stage I squamous cell lung carcinoma.

The chain joins TRBV7-2 to TRBJ2-3; 7 bases align to TRBD2. The CDR3 totals 16 residues. Trimming took 3 bases from V and 2 from J; bases not matched to a gene: 8. Per the germline V gene, CDR1 is SGHTA and CDR2 is FQGNSA. In nucleotides, the CDR3 is TGTGCCAGCAGCTTTTTTGGCGGGGGAAACACAGATACGCAGTATTTT. It is translated as CASSFFGGGNTDTQYF.

V usage is TRBV2 and J usage is TRBJ2-3; D not resolved. The germline V gene encodes CDR1 SNHLY and CDR2 FYNNEI. The length of the CDR3 is 14 residues. V was trimmed by 6 bases and J by 2 bases, leaving 12 bases between them. As DNA, the CDR3 is TGTGCCAGCAGGCGATCCCTCCCCACAGATACGCAGTATTTT. This encodes CASRRSLPTDTQYF. The full variable domain, with the rest looked up from reference TRBV2 and TRBJ2-3, is EPEVTQTPSHQVTQMGQEVILRCVPISNHLYFYWYRQILGQKVEFLVSFYNNEISEKSEIFDDQFSVERPDGSNFTLKIRSTKLEDSAMYFCASRRSLPTDTQYFGPGTRLTVL.

This clone was observed a few times. This chain connects TRBV6-5 to TRBJ1-6; TRBD1 aligns across 7 bases. V gave up 6 bases and J gave up 10 bases; unmatched junction bases: 9. The CDR3 length is 14 residues. The germline gives CDR1 MNHEY, CDR2 SVGAGI. In nucleotides, the CDR3 is TGTGCCAGCAGAGACAGGACAGGAAGCTCACCCCTCCACTTT. This sequence encodes CASRDRTGSSPLHF.

The chain joins TRBV6-5 to TRBJ1-2, with 11 bases aligning to TRBD1. The CDR3 runs to 13 residues. V shed 9 bases and J 8 bases; nucleotides not matched to a gene: 8. CDR1 and CDR2 from the germline V gene are MNHEY and SVGAGI. The chain's CDR3 is CASSGDRGEGYTF. CDR3 DNA sequence: TGTGCCAGTTCCGGGGACAGGGGGGAGGGCTACACCTTC.

The chain uses TRBV28 and TRBJ2-7; no clear D. V dropped 6 bases and J dropped 3 bases, with 3 bases sitting between them. Germline V gene lookup returns CDR1 MDHEN and CDR2 SYDVKM. The CDR3 is made up of 10 amino acids. The CDR3 sequence is CASSDYEQYF. The CDR3 coding sequence is TGTGCCAGCAGCGACTACGAGCAGTACTTC.

The chain couples TRBV30 to TRBJ2-2; D unresolved. The CDR3 loop spans 13 amino acids. Germline CDR1 GTSNPN, CDR2 SVGIG (reference sequence). The V end lost 4 bases, the J end lost 2 bases, and 8 bases lay between the germline ends. The CDR3 coding sequence is TGTGCCTGGATCCCGCCCAACACCGGGGAGCTGTTTTTT. Amino acids: CAWIPPNTGELFF.

The gene calls are TRBV4-3 and TRBJ2-7, with D hard to call. Trimming cost V 0 bases and J 0 bases, with 12 bases left between them. Germline CDR1 and CDR2: LGHNA and YSLEER. The CDR3 length is 16 residues. The CDR3 here is CASSQDPQASSYEQYF. In DNA form, the CDR3 reads TGCGCCAGCAGCCAAGACCCCCAGGCCAGCTCCTACGAGCAGTACTTC.

The V and J genes are TRBV19 and TRBJ2-1; D uncertain. The V gene's germline CDR1 is LNHDA and CDR2 SQIVND (reference sequence). Trimming removed 3 bases at V and 7 bases at J, with 16 bases between. The CDR3 is made up of 15 amino acids. CDR3 bases: TGTGCCAGTAGTATGGGGTCTGGTGGCGTGAATGAGCAGTTCTTC. Its protein is CASSMGSGGVNEQFF.

The rearrangement links TRBV5-1 to TRBJ2-2, with D possibly matching TRBD2 (6 bases). Germline V gives CDR1 SGHRS, CDR2 YFSETQ. The CDR3 runs 13 residues. V was pared by 4 bases and J by 6 bases, with 10 bases between. CDR3 DNA sequence: TGCGCCAGCAGCATCAGGGAGGCCGGGGAGCTGTTTTTT. It encodes CASSIREAGELFF.

The chain is built from TRBV18 and TRBJ2-1; the D is unclear. The germline gives CDR1 KGHSH, CDR2 LQKENI. Trimming stripped 5 bases from V and 5 bases from J, with 13 bases between. This CDR3 is 14 amino acids long. The CDR3 region is CASSEQGKDNEQFF. The DNA of the CDR3 is TGTGCCAGCTCAGAACAAGGGAAGGACAATGAGCAGTTCTTC.

This chain uses TRBV4-3 with TRBJ1-6, with D tentatively TRBD1 (5 bases). The CDR3 has 16 amino acids. V lost 1 base to trimming and J lost 5 bases, with 12 bases between them. The germline V gene has CDR1 LGHNA and CDR2 YSLEER. The CDR3, as DNA: TGCGCCAGCAGCCAAGGATCAGGGAGGCATAATTCACCCCTCCACTTT. Amino acid sequence: CASSQGSGRHNSPLHF.

The chain has TRBV28 and TRBJ2-4; perhaps TRBD2 as D (5 bases). Trimming shortened V by 4 bases and J by 6 bases, and 22 bases separated the two germline ends. This CDR3 spans 17 amino acids. Looked up from germline, CDR1 is MDHEN and CDR2 is SYDVKM. CDR3 sequence: CASSSPHIGREGNIQYF. The CDR3 region has the DNA TGTGCCAGCAGTTCCCCGCATATAGGGCGTGAGGGAAACATTCAGTACTTC.

The chain couples TRBV6-1 to TRBJ2-5; a possible D gene is TRBD2 (6 bases). Trimming pared 6 bases from V and 3 bases from J, leaving 8 bases between. CDR3 length equals 12 residues. Per germline, CDR1 MNHNS and CDR2 SASEGT. The CDR3 region is CASRQREETQYF. Written as DNA, the CDR3 is TGTGCCAGCAGGCAGCGGGAAGAGACCCAGTACTTC.

This chain links TRBV29-1 with TRBJ2-7; tentative D call: TRBD1 (7 bases). Germline-derived CDR1 and CDR2 are SQVTM and ANQGSEA. This CDR3 comprises 17 residues. V shed 6 bases and J shed 6 bases, with 30 bases lying between them. Here the CDR3 DNA reads TGCAGCGTCCTTACGGAGGGGCTCACAGGGGTGAGTGGCGAGCAGTACTTC. Protein: CSVLTEGLTGVSGEQYF.

A single count supports this clone. V and J are TRBV28 and TRBJ1-2; 9 bases line up with TRBD1. The germline gives CDR1 MDHEN, CDR2 SYDVKM. This CDR3 comprises 14 residues. The ends lost 6 bases at V and 7 bases at J; junction bases unmatched: 9. The CDR3 loop reads CASRWTGAVFGYTF. The CDR3 DNA reads TGTGCCAGCAGGTGGACAGGGGCGGTTTTTGGCTACACCTTC.

The rearrangement joins TRBV7-9 to TRBJ1-3, with unresolved D. The CDR3 is made up of 14 amino acids. The V and J ends lost 7 bases and 4 bases respectively, with 14 bases between them. Germline assignment: CDR1 SEHNR and CDR2 FQNEAQ (reference sequence). CDR3 residues: CASIPPDPGNTIYF. Here the CDR3 DNA reads TGTGCCAGCATCCCCCCGGATCCCGGAAACACCATATATTTT.

The J gene is TRBJ2-3, the V gene TRBV30, with unresolved D. The V gene lost 2 bases and the J gene lost 3 bases, with 6 bases spanning the gap. Germline V gene data show CDR1 as GTSNPN and CDR2 as SVGIG (reference sequence). This CDR3 has 12 amino acids. As DNA, the CDR3 is TGTGCCTGGAGTCCCTTTACAGATACGCAGTATTTT. Amino acids: CAWSPFTDTQYF.

This clone was recorded only once. V is TRBV7-8 and J is TRBJ2-5; D is undetermined. V lost 6 bases and J lost 5, with 19 bases in between. The CDR3 runs to 15 residues. Germline loops: CDR1 SGHVS, CDR2 FQNEAQ. The CDR3 spells CASRFGWASDETQYF. The CDR3 DNA sequence: TGTGCCAGCAGGTTCGGGTGGGCCTCAGACGAGACCCAGTACTTC.

This clone appeared once. The chain joins TRBV25-1 to TRBJ1-1; D is unclear. Trimming left V 8 bases short and J 0 bases short, with 7 bases between. Looked up from germline, CDR1 is MGHDK and CDR2 is SYGVNS. The CDR3 covers 12 residues. The CDR3 coding sequence is TGTGCCAGCTCAGATATGAACACTGAAGCTTTCTTT. Translating it yields CASSDMNTEAFF.

V usage is TRBV12-5 and J usage is TRBJ2-1; D perhaps matches TRBD2 (6 bases). In germline, CDR1 is LGHNT, CDR2 FRNRAP. The germline V and J ends were trimmed by 3 bases and 8 bases, with 20 bases remaining between them. The CDR3 sequence is 16 residues long. Written as DNA, the CDR3 is TGTGCTAGTGGTTTATCGGCTGGCGGGATAGCCGATGAGCAGTTCTTC. Translating gives CASGLSAGGIADEQFF.

The genes are TRBV19 and TRBJ2-1; D gene uncertain. The CDR3 has 16 residues. Trimming shortened V by 3 bases and J by 0 bases, and 12 bases separated the two germline ends. From germline, CDR1 is LNHDA and CDR2 SQIVND (reference sequence). The CDR3 DNA reads TGTGCCAGTAGTATTTTCAACCCGAGCTCCTACAATGAGCAGTTCTTC. Translated, it gives CASSIFNPSSYNEQFF.

This clone was observed a handful of times. The chain links TRBV30 to TRBJ1-6; no clear D. The CDR3 is 11 residues long. V was cut by 3 bases and J by 13 bases, with 10 bases left in between. Germline CDR1 reads GTSNPN; CDR2 reads SVGIG (reference sequence). CDR3 DNA: TGTGCCTGGAGCCTACTTACCCCCCTCCACTTT. It is translated as CAWSLLTPLHF.

The CDR3 coding sequence is TGTGCCACCAGCACCGCGGAAAGCGGGACCCCCTACAATGAGCAGTTCTTC. This gives the protein CATSTAESGTPYNEQFF. The V call is TRBV15, the J call TRBJ2-1; 7 bases are a match to TRBD2. The germline gives CDR1 LNHNV, CDR2 YYDKDF (reference sequence). Trimming cost V 4 bases and J 2 bases; bases outside gene matches: 11. The CDR3 runs 17 residues. Drawing the rest from reference TRBV15 and TRBJ2-1, the complete variable domain is DAMVIQNPRYQVTQFGKPVTLSCSQTLNHNVMYWYQQKSSQAPKLLFHYYDKDFNNEADTPDNFQSRRPNTSFCFLDIRSPGLGDTAMYLCATSTAESGTPYNEQFFGPGTRLTVL.

The chain carries TRBV6-5 and TRBJ1-2; weak D call: TRBD1 (5 bases). Per germline, CDR1 MNHEY and CDR2 SVGAGI. Trimming left V 6 bases short and J 4 bases short, with 12 bases between. The CDR3 consists of 13 residues. CDR3 DNA sequence: TGTGCCAGCAGCCGCGCGGGGGTCTATGGCTACACCTTC. Its translation is CASSRAGVYGYTF.

This clone was recorded only once. V is TRBV5-1 and J is TRBJ2-7; TRBD1 or TRBD2 may be the D gene (5 bases each). In germline, CDR1 is SGHRS, CDR2 YFSETQ. V was clipped by 7 bases and J by 0 bases, with 8 bases between them. The CDR3 totals 12 residues. The CDR3 sequence: CASGTGSYEQYF. The CDR3 bases are TGCGCCAGCGGGACGGGCTCCTACGAGCAGTACTTC. Supplemented by reference TRBV5-1 and TRBJ2-7, the full variable domain reads KAGVTQTPRYLIKTRGQQVTLSCSPISGHRSVSWYQQTPGQGLQFLFEYFSETQRNKGNFPGRFSGRQFSNSRSEMNVSTLELGDSALYLCASGTGSYEQYFGPGTRLTVT.

J is TRBJ2-3 and V is TRBV30, with a tentative D call TRBD2 (6 bases). Trimming took 5 bases from V and 4 from J, leaving 25 bases between them. The CDR3 is 17 amino acids. Germline CDR1 is GTSNPN and CDR2 is SVGIG (reference sequence). In DNA, the CDR3 is TGTGCCTGGGATACTAGCAGATCGGCCAAGCGGGCAGATACGCAGTATTTT. Translation: CAWDTSRSAKRADTQYF.

This clone was found once. V gene TRBV27 combines with J gene TRBJ2-2; D uncertain. CDR1 and CDR2 (germline): MNHEY, SMNVEV (reference sequence). Trimming took off 7 bases at V and 1 base at J, with 4 bases between the two ends. The CDR3 totals 12 residues. The CDR3, as DNA: TGTGCCAGCAAGAGGAACACCGGGGAGCTGTTTTTT. Its protein is CASKRNTGELFF.

This rearrangement joins TRBV23-1 to TRBJ2-3; D is uncertain. TRBV23-1 is labeled an ORF, and its function is uncertain. The CDR3 is 14 amino acids. The V end lost 10 bases, the J end lost 4 bases, and 18 bases lay between the germline ends. CDR3 nucleotide sequence: TGCGCCACGAGAACTACCCGCTGGGCAGATACGCAGTATTTT. Amino acid sequence: CATRTTRWADTQYF.

The gene calls are TRBV28 and TRBJ1-4, with D possibly being TRBD1 (5 bases). CDR1 is MDHEN and CDR2 is SYDVKM in the germline V gene. The CDR3 is 15 amino acids. V was clipped by 5 bases and J by 8 bases, with 18 bases between them. In DNA, the CDR3 is TGTGCCAGCAGTGGTGAGGGTCAGGGTGGGGAAAAACTGTTTTTT. Amino acid sequence: CASSGEGQGGEKLFF.

The chain is built from TRBV10-2 and TRBJ1-1; tentatively, D is TRBD1 (5 bases). The germline V and J ends were trimmed by 10 bases and 8 bases, with 14 bases remaining between them. The germline V gene encodes CDR1 WSHSY and CDR2 SAAADI. The CDR3 is 11 amino acids. CDR3 DNA: TGCGCCACTAGGGACGCCTCAGAAGCTTTCTTT. This translates into CATRDASEAFF.

The J gene is TRBJ2-1, the V gene TRBV4-1; TRBD2 aligns across 9 bases. Germline V gene sequence: CDR1 MGHRA, CDR2 YSYEKL. The J segment lost 2 bases and the V segment lost 2 bases, leaving 7 bases of the junction unmatched. There are 17 residues in the CDR3. The CDR3 reads CASSQSTTSGTYNEQFF. The CDR3 DNA reads as TGCGCCAGCAGCCAAAGTACGACTAGCGGAACCTACAATGAGCAGTTCTTC.

This clone was seen more than once but under ten times. V gene TRBV5-1 combines with J gene TRBJ2-3, with 10 bases fitting TRBD1. V was pared by 3 bases and J by 12 bases, with 7 bases of the junction left unmatched. CDR3 length: 13 residues. Germline lookup yields CDR1 SGHRS and CDR2 YFSETQ. The CDR3: CASSSAGQGFQYF. The DNA for the CDR3 is TGCGCCAGCAGCTCAGCGGGACAGGGGTTTCAGTATTTT.